The subject of this entry is one T cell receptor (beta chain). The antigen remains unidentified. The protocol was immunoSEQ multiplex PCR, while the TCRdb copy is restricted to in-frame clones and leaves out a portion. The sample includes 150,000 to 200,000 clones, under 90% seen only once; the top ten take about 5%. This CDR3 spans 15 amino acids. Germline CDR1 is SGHNT and CDR2 is YYREEE (reference sequence). V shed 7 bases and J shed 0 bases, with 14 bases lying between them. This record belongs to a study of cytotoxic CD8 clonotypes in ibrutinib-treated CLL. Study at large: Following treatment for a median roughly twelve months, range 6 to 36, response samples were then taken. Study-wide results and limits: Clonality increased at ibrutinib response and stayed stable in sustained remission. At progression, however, it fell back toward baseline.

This sequence joins TRBV5-4 and TRBJ2-1, with a tentative D call TRBD2 (5 bases). Here the sequenced sample was PBMCs, taken after 24 months of ibrutinib treatment. The clonotype was recovered from a human donor with chronic lymphocytic leukemia. Here the CDR3 DNA reads TGTGCCAGCTCCCAGGACTTGAGCTCCTACAATGAGCAGTTCTTC. Amino acid sequence: CASSQDLSSYNEQFF.